This T cell receptor beta chain was recovered during a study of Graves' ophthalmopathy and Graves' hyperthyroidism. The study, taken as a whole, reports: With just over 70% sensitivity and approximately 72% specificity, the model predicted ophthalmopathy progression. A majority of expanded thyroid clonotypes exceeding 0.001 frequency were likewise present in blood.

To note about this clonotype: Its cognate antigen is unknown.

Scientists amplified the TCR beta CDR3 regions from RNA transcripts. Second-round multiplex PCR followed a first-round RT-PCR using HTBI primers. TCRdb processed the multiplex PCR reads anew with MiXCR; each CDR3 protein has one entry. Among 650,000 to 900,000 distinct CDR3 sequences, roughly 40% were seen once, and the ten largest hold roughly 46%. This TCR was sampled from an adult man with Graves' ophthalmopathy. Sequenced sample: peripheral blood.

The CDR3 DNA reads TGTGCCAGCAGCCAAGTCGCGGGGGGGAGAGGGACCCAGTACTTC. As protein: CASSQVAGGRGTQYF. The chain uses TRBV14 and TRBJ2-5; 9 bases are shared with TRBD2. The CDR3 spans 15 residues. CDR1 is SGHDN and CDR2 is FVKESK in the germline V gene. J lost 7 bases, V lost 1 base, and 7 bases had no gene match.